The clone carrying this T cell receptor (beta chain) was seen a few times. This sample is drawn from a study of control samples from healthy donors and cancer patients. Profiled with immunoSEQ multiplex PCR; TCRdb holds only in-frame clones, not every one. The sample consists of around 130,000 clones, around 89% of them appearing once. The germline V and J ends were trimmed by 7 bases and 0 bases, with 15 bases remaining between them. This CDR3 is built from 15 residues. Germline CDR1 reads MNHEY; CDR2 reads SMNVEV (reference sequence). The TCR comes from a man aged 50 to 60 in good health. The rearrangement links TRBV27 to TRBJ1-2; D is unresolved. Sequencing used blood. The CDR3 is CASNLLYTTNYGYTF. CDR3 sequence (DNA): TGTGCCAGCAACCTCTTATACACCACTAACTATGGCTACACCTTC.